These 31 T cell receptor beta chains share one sample of origin, sequenced in a study of graft-versus-host responses after intestinal transplantation. These receptors lack a known antigen. Using immunoSEQ multiplex PCR, the repertoire was profiled, and TCRdb retains in-frame clones only, with some absent. The table shows about 97,000 clones, with 75% to 95% occurring only once. This sample comprised unstimulated CD4+ T cells sorted from spleen or lymph node cells, obtained before transplant. The receptors stem from a human donor who was the organ donor for an intestinal transplant.

This clone was seen only once. The chain has TRBV4-1 and TRBJ1-1; D call uncertain. V lost 0 bases and J lost 0, with 5 bases in between. The length of the CDR3 is 14 residues. Germline V gene data show CDR1 as MGHRA and CDR2 as YSYEKL. CDR3 nucleotides: TGCGCCAGCAGCCAAGATGACATGAACACTGAAGCTTTCTTT. Translated, it gives CASSQDDMNTEAFF.

This chain joins TRBV7-9 and TRBJ2-3; 12 bases map to TRBD2. This CDR3 contains 17 residues. The germline V gene encodes CDR1 SEHNR and CDR2 FQNEAQ (reference sequence). V dropped 4 bases and J dropped 2; count of bases not matched to a gene: 7. This CDR3 reads CASSYPTSGGYTDTQYF. The DNA for the CDR3 is TGTGCCAGCAGCTACCCGACTAGCGGGGGCTACACAGATACGCAGTATTTT. Full variable domain (rest looked up from reference TRBV7-9 and TRBJ2-3): DTGVSQNPRHKITKRGQNVTFRCDPISEHNRLYWYRQTLGQGPEFLTYFQNEAQLEKSRLLSDRFSAERPKGSFSTLEIQRTEQGDSAMYLCASSYPTSGGYTDTQYFGPGTRLTVL.

V gene TRBV6-4 combines with J gene TRBJ1-1, with 11 positions matching TRBD1. The V segment lost 6 bases and the J segment 4 bases; nucleotides outside the gene matches: 1. This CDR3 region has 13 residues. The germline V gene encodes CDR1 MRHNA and CDR2 SNTAGT. The CDR3 DNA is TGTGCCAGCAGGGGACAGGGGGGCACTGAAGCTTTCTTT. This gives the protein CASRGQGGTEAFF.

The chain links TRBV5-1 to TRBJ2-7; D is perhaps TRBD2 (5 bases). Germline lookup yields CDR1 SGHRS and CDR2 YFSETQ. The CDR3 loop spans 13 amino acids. V gave up 4 bases and J gave up 3 bases, with 11 bases separating them. CDR3 residues: CASSRTQNYEQYF. The CDR3 nucleotides are TGCGCCAGCAGCCGGACTCAGAACTACGAGCAGTACTTC.

The chain joins TRBV28 to TRBJ2-7; TRBD1 is a possible D gene (7 bases). The V gene's germline CDR1 is MDHEN and CDR2 SYDVKM. The germline V and J ends were trimmed by 4 bases and 5 bases, with 18 bases remaining between them. The CDR3 is 15 residues long. This CDR3 reads CASSSWRGPLHEQYF. The CDR3 DNA sequence: TGTGCCAGCAGTTCATGGAGGGGGCCTCTACACGAGCAGTACTTC.

V gene TRBV4-1 combines with J gene TRBJ1-2; D remains unclear. The CDR3 contains 17 residues. Germline V gene sequence: CDR1 MGHRA, CDR2 YSYEKL. V was trimmed by 1 base and J by 7 bases, leaving 22 bases between them. The CDR3 DNA follows: TGCGCCAGCAGCCAAGTCAGAGGATCCCCATCCCTACCTGGCTACACCTTC. This sequence encodes CASSQVRGSPSLPGYTF.

This chain's CDR3 is CATSSPGQGYEQYF. In nucleotides, the CDR3 is TGTGCCACCAGCAGTCCGGGACAGGGCTACGAGCAGTACTTC. V and J are TRBV15 and TRBJ2-7; 9 nucleotides align to TRBD1. CDR3 size: 14 residues. The V segment lost 3 bases and the J segment 3 bases; nucleotides outside the gene matches: 3. Germline V lookup: CDR1 LNHNV, CDR2 YYDKDF (reference sequence).

The V gene is TRBV6-6, the J gene TRBJ2-2; D gene ambiguous. The V gene lost 9 bases and the J gene lost 5 bases, with 13 bases spanning the gap. The CDR3 contains 13 residues. The germline CDR1 and CDR2 sequences are MNHNY and SVGAGI (reference sequence). CDR3 nucleotide sequence: TGTGCCAGTTCGGCTAGAGAGACCGGGGAGCTGTTTTTT. Amino acid sequence: CASSARETGELFF.

V and J are TRBV29-1 and TRBJ2-1; maybe TRBD2 (6 bases). CDR1 is SQVTM, CDR2 ANQGSEA, per germline. CDR3 length: 12 residues. V lost 6 bases and J lost 2, with 8 bases in between. The CDR3: CSVEGPYNEQFF. CDR3 sequence (DNA): TGCAGCGTGGAGGGGCCCTACAATGAGCAGTTCTTC.

For the CDR3, the DNA is TGTGCCAGCAGCCCCGACAGGGACTCCGGGGAGCTGTTTTTT. Translation gives CASSPDRDSGELFF. V usage is TRBV7-3 and J usage is TRBJ2-2; maybe TRBD1 (7 bases). V lost 5 bases to trimming and J lost 6 bases, with 13 bases between them. The CDR3 extends over 14 amino acids. CDR1 and CDR2 from the germline V gene are SGHTA and FQGTGA. The full variable domain, in which reference TRBV7-3 and TRBJ2-2 provide the parts outside the CDR3, is GAGVSQTPSNKVTEKGKYVELRCDPISGHTALYWYRQSLGQGPEFLIYFQGTGAADDSGLPNDRFFAVRPEGSVSTLKIQRTERGDSAVYLCASSPDRDSGELFFGEGSRLTVL.

V and J are TRBV4-2 and TRBJ2-5, with 7 bases identical to TRBD2. CDR1 is LGHNA, CDR2 YNFKEQ, per germline. CDR3 size: 16 residues. Losses at the gene ends were 2 bases for V and 5 bases for J; bases not matched to a gene: 11. The CDR3 reads CASSQMAGGLGETQYF. Written as DNA, the CDR3 is TGTGCCAGCAGCCAAATGGCAGGCGGACTAGGTGAGACCCAGTACTTC.

The rearrangement joins TRBV6-5 to TRBJ1-1, with D possibly matching TRBD1 (6 bases). V lost 2 bases and J 3 bases, leaving 16 bases between the germline ends. The CDR3 runs to 16 residues. CDR1 and CDR2 (germline): MNHEY, SVGAGI. In DNA form, the CDR3 reads TGTGCCAGCAGTTACGGGGGCCGAGGGGTCCACACTGAAGCTTTCTTT. Translation: CASSYGGRGVHTEAFF.

J is TRBJ2-3 and V is TRBV19, with D possibly being TRBD2 (5 bases). CDR1 LNHDA and CDR2 SQIVND come from the germline V gene (reference sequence). The CDR3 extends over 15 amino acids. Trimming cost V 3 bases and J 2 bases, with 12 bases left between them. Here the CDR3 reads CASSIMASLTDTQYF. CDR3 sequence (DNA): TGTGCCAGTAGTATCATGGCTAGCCTCACAGATACGCAGTATTTT.

The rearrangement joins TRBV5-1 to TRBJ1-2, with 9 bases aligning to TRBD1. Per the germline V gene, CDR1 is SGHRS and CDR2 is YFSETQ. V dropped 0 bases and J dropped 4; count of bases not matched to a gene: 4. CDR3 length: 15 residues. CDR3 region: CASSLGQGVSYGYTF. The CDR3 coding sequence is TGCGCCAGCAGCTTGGGACAGGGGGTTTCCTATGGCTACACCTTC.

The chain carries TRBV9 and TRBJ2-6; a possible D gene is TRBD2 (5 bases). From germline, CDR1 is SGDLS and CDR2 YYNGEE. This CDR3 contains 16 residues. V was cut by 0 bases and J by 1 base, with 8 bases left in between. CDR3 residues: CASSVVTGSGANVLTF. The DNA for the CDR3 is TGTGCCAGCAGCGTAGTAACGGGATCTGGGGCCAACGTCCTGACTTTC.

V and J are TRBV5-1 and TRBJ2-5, with D unclear. Germline CDR1 and CDR2: SGHRS and YFSETQ. The CDR3 runs 15 residues. V was clipped by 3 bases and J by 2 bases, with 14 bases between them. The CDR3 protein is CASSSKQSSQETQYF. CDR3 DNA sequence: TGCGCCAGCAGCTCAAAACAGAGTTCTCAAGAGACCCAGTACTTC.

This rearrangement joins TRBV6-1 to TRBJ1-5; 7 positions match TRBD1. In germline, CDR1 is MNHNS, CDR2 SASEGT. This CDR3 contains 16 residues. The V and J ends lost 4 bases and 1 base, in that order; junction bases with no gene match: 7. CDR3 sequence reads: CASSAQGRSSNQPQHF. The CDR3 nucleotides read TGTGCCAGCAGTGCACAGGGGCGGTCAAGCAATCAGCCCCAGCATTTT.

The rearrangement uses TRBV5-8 and TRBJ2-1; D perhaps matches TRBD2 (5 bases). The length of the CDR3 is 13 residues. CDR1 SGHTS and CDR2 YDEGEE come from the germline V gene. Trimming left V 0 bases short and J 8 bases short, with 9 bases between. In nucleotides, the CDR3 is TGTGCCAGCAGCTTGGAGAGGGCGGATGAGCAGTTCTTC. Translation: CASSLERADEQFF. Combining the CDR3 with reference TRBV5-8 and TRBJ2-1 gives the whole variable domain EAGVTQSPTHLIKTRGQQATLRCSPISGHTSVYWYQQALGLGLQFLLWYDEGEERNRGNFPPRFSGRQFPNYSSELNVNALELEDSALYLCASSLERADEQFFGPGTRLTVL.

V usage is TRBV19 and J usage is TRBJ2-7; 12 bases map to TRBD2. The CDR3 has 14 residues. CDR1 LNHDA and CDR2 SQIVND come from the germline V gene (reference sequence). J was trimmed by 2 bases and V by 9 bases; bases with no gene match: 5. This chain's CDR3 is CASKTSGGTYEQYF. The CDR3 DNA reads as TGTGCCAGCAAAACTAGCGGGGGGACCTACGAGCAGTACTTC.

Only one count was recorded for this clone. In nucleotides, the CDR3 is TGCGCCAGCAGCTTGGCCTCTGGGACAGACACAGATACGCAGTATTTT. Residues: CASSLASGTDTDTQYF. The chain carries TRBV5-1 and TRBJ2-3; 7 positions agree with TRBD1. Per the germline V gene, CDR1 is SGHRS and CDR2 is YFSETQ. CDR3 length: 16 residues. V trimming: 0 bases; J trimming: 2 bases; junction bases outside the gene matches: 6. Full variable domain (missing parts from reference TRBV5-1 and TRBJ2-3): KAGVTQTPRYLIKTRGQQVTLSCSPISGHRSVSWYQQTPGQGLQFLFEYFSETQRNKGNFPGRFSGRQFSNSRSEMNVSTLELGDSALYLCASSLASGTDTDTQYFGPGTRLTVL.

A note on this clone: Mismatch with germline at one junction end may stem from a read error. Within the sample, other DNA sequences also encode this same CDR3. The CDR3 here is CASSTGAFDQPQHF. For the CDR3, the DNA is TGCGCCAGCAGCACAGGGGCGTTTGATCAGCCCCAGCATTTT. This chain links TRBV7-2 with TRBJ1-5; 7 bases agree with TRBD1. The CDR3 spans 14 residues. Germline lookup yields CDR1 SGHTA and CDR2 FQGNSA. Full variable domain (rest looked up from reference TRBV7-2 and TRBJ1-5): GAGVSQSPSNKVTEKGKDVELRCDPISGHTALYWYRQSLGQGLEFLIYFQGNSAPDKSGLPSDRFSAERTGGSVSTLTIQRTQQEDSAVYLCASSTGAFDQPQHFGDGTRLSIL.

V is TRBV19 and J is TRBJ2-5, with D hard to call. The J call is in doubt because the DNA end fits TRBJ2-7 better. The germline gives CDR1 LNHDA, CDR2 SQIVND (reference sequence). The CDR3 runs 14 residues. CDR3 nucleotides: TGTGCCAGTAGTATAGATGGGCAGTCCTACGAGCAGTACTTC. Its protein product is CASSIDGQSYEQYF.

This chain uses TRBV6-1 with TRBJ2-5, with 7 positions matching TRBD2. The length of the CDR3 is 14 residues. Germline trimming cut 0 bases from V and 4 bases from J; bases unmatched to any gene: 2. CDR1 MNHNS and CDR2 SASEGT come from the germline V gene. CDR3 nucleotides: TGTGCCAGCAGTGAAGCACTAGCGCGAGAGACCCAGTACTTC. Translated, it gives CASSEALARETQYF.

J is TRBJ2-2 and V is TRBV4-2; weak D call: TRBD1 (6 bases). Germline CDR1 reads LGHNA; CDR2 reads YNFKEQ. Between the trimmed V and J ends, which lost 2 bases and 1 base, there was a span of 11 bases. CDR3 length: 16 residues. CDR3 in DNA: TGTGCCAGCAGCCAAATCGGCAGGGGGAACACCGGGGAGCTGTTTTTT. Protein: CASSQIGRGNTGELFF.

J is TRBJ1-1 and V is TRBV30; D gene unclear. There are 14 residues in the CDR3. V was cut by 3 bases and J by 1 base, with 12 bases left in between. CDR1 and CDR2 from the germline V gene are GTSNPN and SVGIG (reference sequence). The CDR3 loop reads CAWSPRLENTEAFF. The CDR3 bases are TGTGCCTGGAGCCCACGACTAGAGAACACTGAAGCTTTCTTT.

J is TRBJ1-2 and V is TRBV13; 10 bases agree with TRBD1. Per germline, CDR1 PRHDT and CDR2 FYEKMQ (reference sequence). V trimming: 4 bases; J trimming: 7 bases; junction bases outside the gene matches: 0. The CDR3 length is 12 residues. For the CDR3, the DNA is TGTGCCAGCAGCTGGGACAGGGGTGGCTACACCTTC. Protein product: CASSWDRGGYTF.

This chain links TRBV6-1 with TRBJ2-3, with D possibly being TRBD2 (6 bases). The CDR3 is 12 residues long. Germline values: CDR1 MNHNS, CDR2 SASEGT. Trimming took 8 bases from V and 8 from J, leaving 14 bases between them. CDR3 amino acids: CASEPGGATQYF. CDR3 DNA: TGTGCCAGCGAGCCAGGCGGGGCTACGCAGTATTTT.

This chain joins TRBV5-1 and TRBJ2-5, with 10 bases that match TRBD2. Trimming at V came to 3 bases and at J to 4 bases, leaving 6 bases not matched to a gene. Per germline, CDR1 SGHRS and CDR2 YFSETQ. The CDR3 totals 15 residues. CDR3 sequence reads: CASSSPSGGSETQYF. CDR3 nucleotides: TGCGCCAGCAGCTCCCCTAGCGGGGGATCAGAGACCCAGTACTTC.

As DNA, the CDR3 is TGTGCCAGCAGTAAGGAGTCCACCGGGGAGCTGTTTTTT. Encoded protein: CASSKESTGELFF. The rearrangement uses TRBV27 and TRBJ2-2; no clear D gene. The CDR3 is 13 amino acids. Trimming took off 5 bases at V and 4 bases at J, with 8 bases between the two ends. Per germline, CDR1 MNHEY and CDR2 SMNVEV (reference sequence).

The rearrangement uses TRBV30 and TRBJ2-2, with no clear D. The CDR3 length is 10 residues. Germline V lookup: CDR1 GTSNPN, CDR2 SVGIG (reference sequence). Trimming shortened V by 5 bases and J by 8 bases, and 6 bases separated the two germline ends. The CDR3 spells CAWAEGELFF. For the CDR3, the DNA is TGTGCCTGGGCGGAGGGGGAGCTGTTTTTT.

The chain carries TRBV7-3 and TRBJ1-1; no clear D. CDR1 and CDR2 (germline): SGHTA, FQGTGA. The CDR3 covers 13 residues. V was cut by 0 bases and J by 7 bases, with 9 bases left in between. The CDR3 nucleotides read TGTGCCAGCAGCTTAACCCTGGGGAGTGAAGCTTTCTTT. This encodes CASSLTLGSEAFF.